The sequence of this T cell receptor (beta chain) was determined in a study of monozygotic twins with inflammatory bowel disease. With no T cell sorting beforehand, total RNA was isolated from whole blood. The template switching step added UMIs that contained a 6-nucleotide sample barcode. From its re-call of the 5' RACE reads, TCRdb lists each CDR3 protein once, without DNA. The sample totals 190,000 or so distinct CDR3 sequences. Notes on the study in general: Sharing of clonotypes with others was lower in IBD patients than in healthy twins, and this was especially so with disease activity. By inverse Simpson index, TCRbeta diversity was lower in IBD patients than in healthy co-twins.

CDR1 is KGHSH, CDR2 LQKENI, per germline. CDR3 length: 14 amino acids. About this clonotype itself: Its antigen is unidentified.

The specimen was blood. V usage is TRBV18 and J usage is TRBJ1-1; the D call from TCRdb, TRBD1, cannot be confirmed without DNA. The receptor was derived from a human donor with ulcerative colitis or Crohn's disease, or a healthy co-twin of an affected twin (not recorded which). CDR3: CASSPDRGNTEAFF.